One sample yielded the 31 T cell receptor beta chains listed below, sequenced in a study of vaccination and CD4 T cells after COVID-19 (dated by TCRdb to between 2022 and 2023). These receptors' antigens are unknown. The protocol used for the library was PCR. The listed sequencing device is Illumina iSeq 100. At the Johns Hopkins FTIC core, DNA from the cultured CD4+ T cells underwent TCR sequencing with the Oncomine TCR Beta short-read assay. TCRdb reprocessed the public reads (quality trimming at Q25 with fastp, clone calling with MiXCR) and kept in-frame beta chains. Rows with a matching CDR3 protein are joined into one entry that keeps the most common DNA and genes. In all, the sample holds 10,000 to 11,000 distinct CDR3 sequences, and about a quarter of those were seen once. Around 24% of the sample is taken by the ten largest. Read against the paper, the sample's treatment or condition label means: roughly ten-day PBMC culture with coronavirus spike peptide pools or control peptides (ViraFEST assay).

This specimen was CD4+ T cells from blood, cultured in vitro, taken after SARS-CoV-2 vaccination. These receptors were obtained from a human donor who had recovered from COVID-19.

As regards this clonotype: Germline and junction disagree at one end, which may indicate a read error. V is TRBV7-7 and J is TRBJ2-1; D is undetermined. CDR3 length: 13 amino acids. Per the germline V gene, CDR1 is SSHAT and CDR2 is FNYEAQ (reference sequence). The CDR3 protein is CASSLAGQNEQFF. The CDR3 DNA follows: TGTGCTAGCAGCTTAGCCGGGCAGAATGAGCAGTTCTTC.

CDR3 residues: CASSPYPTYEQYF. As DNA, the CDR3 is TGTGCCAGTAGTCCCTACCCAACATACGAGCAGTACTTC. The gene calls are TRBV19 and TRBJ2-7; unclear D gene. Germline V gives CDR1 LNHDA, CDR2 SQIVND (reference sequence). The CDR3 loop spans 13 amino acids. V lost 5 bases to trimming and J lost 4 bases, with 12 bases between them.

This clonotype is medium-sized within its sample. The V call is TRBV28, the J call TRBJ2-7, with unresolved D. There are 11 residues in the CDR3. The germline gives CDR1 MDHEN, CDR2 SYDVKM. The V and J ends lost 8 bases and 3 bases respectively, with 8 bases between them. The CDR3 region has the DNA TGTGCCAGCGGAAGAGTCTACGAGCAGTACTTC. Amino acids: CASGRVYEQYF.

This clonotype was observed a few times. This chain links TRBV20-1 with TRBJ2-7, with TRBD2 identical over 7 bases. The trim removed 2 bases at V and 2 bases at J, leaving 9 bases unmatched. The CDR3 is made up of 15 amino acids. The V gene's germline CDR1 is DFQATT and CDR2 SNEGSKA (reference sequence). The CDR3 spells CSARTHRLATYEQYF. CDR3 sequence (DNA): TGCAGTGCTAGAACCCATCGACTAGCCACCTACGAGCAGTACTTC.

The V gene is TRBV7-3, the J gene TRBJ2-7, with TRBD1 as a possible D gene (7 bases). Germline lookup yields CDR1 SGHTA and CDR2 FQGTGA. Trimming took off 5 bases at V and 4 bases at J, with 18 bases between the two ends. CDR3 length equals 15 residues. CDR3 sequence: CASSQGGGPQYEQYF. The CDR3 bases are TGTGCCAGCAGCCAGGGGGGAGGACCACAATACGAGCAGTACTTC.

This clonotype was detected only a few times. The chain is built from TRBV7-9 and TRBJ2-7; 14 bases are a match to TRBD2. J was trimmed by 3 bases and V by 3 bases; bases with no gene match: 1. The CDR3 runs 15 residues. Germline-derived CDR1 and CDR2 are SEHNR and FQNEAQ (reference sequence). CDR3 DNA sequence: TGTGCCAGCAGCTTGACTAGCGGGGGGGACTACGAGCAGTACTTC. It yields the protein CASSLTSGGDYEQYF.

This clonotype has just a few counts. The chain employs TRBV10-3 and TRBJ2-7; 8 bases line up with TRBD1. The V gene end was trimmed by 4 bases and the J gene end by 2 bases; junction bases not matched to a gene: 7. This CDR3 spans 15 amino acids. In germline, CDR1 is ENHRY, CDR2 SYGVKD. For the CDR3, the DNA is TGTGCCATCAGTGGTGGGACAGGACCGACCTACGAGCAGTACTTC. It encodes CAISGGTGPTYEQYF.

This clonotype showed up just a few times. The V and J genes are TRBV6-5 and TRBJ2-5; either TRBD1 or TRBD2 may fit D (7 bases each). V shed 4 bases and J shed 0 bases, with 15 bases lying between them. CDR1 and CDR2 from the germline V gene are MNHEY and SVGAGI. The CDR3 length is 16 residues. CDR3 amino acids: CASSFVRGGYQETQYF. As DNA, the CDR3 is TGTGCCAGCAGTTTCGTCAGGGGGGGGTACCAAGAGACCCAGTACTTC.

This clonotype showed up just a few times. The rearrangement uses TRBV6-1 and TRBJ1-2; D may be TRBD1 (6 bases). The CDR3 covers 13 residues. Deletions cut 2 bases from V and 6 bases from J, with 10 bases between. CDR1 is MNHNS and CDR2 is SASEGT in the germline V gene. CDR3 loop: CASSETGWDGYTF. In DNA form, the CDR3 reads TGTGCCAGCAGTGAAACAGGGTGGGATGGCTACACCTTC.

The chain carries TRBV20-1 and TRBJ2-7; tentatively, D is TRBD1 or TRBD2 (6 bases each). Between the trimmed V and J ends, which lost 7 bases and 1 base, there was a span of 17 bases. The germline gives CDR1 DFQATT, CDR2 SNEGSKA (reference sequence). The CDR3 contains 14 residues. The CDR3 loop is CSVQGRRKSYEQYF. The CDR3 coding sequence is TGCAGTGTGCAGGGGAGGAGGAAGTCCTACGAGCAGTACTTC.

This clonotype is medium-sized (0.01 to 0.1%) in the sample. The rearrangement joins TRBV7-2 to TRBJ2-7; D is ambiguous. The CDR3 is made up of 12 amino acids. Looked up from germline, CDR1 is SGHTA and CDR2 is FQGNSA. V was trimmed by 2 bases and J by 4 bases, leaving 6 bases between them. The CDR3 DNA reads TGTGCCAGCAGCTTATTGGCTTACGAGCAGTACTTC. Translated, it gives CASSLLAYEQYF. The variable domain in full, completed from reference TRBV7-2 and TRBJ2-7, reads GAGVSQSPSNKVTEKGKDVELRCDPISGHTALYWYRQSLGQGLEFLIYFQGNSAPDKSGLPSDRFSAERTGGSVSTLTIQRTQQEDSAVYLCASSLLAYEQYFGPGTRLTVT.

This clonotype came up a few times. The V gene is TRBV28, the J gene TRBJ1-2; a weak D match, TRBD1 (6 bases). CDR3 length: 14 amino acids. Trimming took off 6 bases at V and 4 bases at J, with 15 bases between the two ends. Germline V gene sequence: CDR1 MDHEN, CDR2 SYDVKM. The chain's CDR3 is CASSALGQTYGYTF. The CDR3 bases are TGTGCCAGCAGCGCTCTTGGACAGACCTATGGCTACACCTTC.

This chain links TRBV19 with TRBJ2-1, with D tentatively TRBD2 (6 bases). Germline V gene data show CDR1 as LNHDA and CDR2 as SQIVND (reference sequence). V was pared by 1 base and J by 8 bases, with 21 bases between. The CDR3 is 17 residues long. The CDR3 DNA sequence: TGTGCCAGTAGTATAGGGGGGAGGAGACTAGGCTTCCATGAGCAGTTCTTC. Translating it yields CASSIGGRRLGFHEQFF.

By frequency in the sample, this clonotype is medium-sized. The chain employs TRBV20-1 and TRBJ2-7; maybe TRBD2 (6 bases). Trimming stripped 0 bases from V and 3 bases from J, with 18 bases between. The germline CDR1 and CDR2 sequences are DFQATT and SNEGSKA (reference sequence). CDR3 length equals 16 residues. CDR3 DNA sequence: TGCAGTGCTAGAGATCTTCGCGGTCGGGGGATCTACGAGCAGTACTTC. Its translation is CSARDLRGRGIYEQYF.

This clonotype occurred a few times. The chain is built from TRBV7-2 and TRBJ2-6, with 10 bases that match TRBD1. V was clipped by 3 bases and J by 0 bases; unmatched bases: 8. Looked up from germline, CDR1 is SGHTA and CDR2 is FQGNSA. CDR3 length equals 19 residues. The CDR3 DNA reads TGTGCCAGCAGCTTGTCGGGGACAGGGGCTTACTCTGGGGCCAACGTCCTGACTTTC. It encodes CASSLSGTGAYSGANVLTF. The variable domain in full, with the rest retrieved from reference TRBV7-2 and TRBJ2-6, is GAGVSQSPSNKVTEKGKDVELRCDPISGHTALYWYRQSLGQGLEFLIYFQGNSAPDKSGLPSDRFSAERTGGSVSTLTIQRTQQEDSAVYLCASSLSGTGAYSGANVLTFGAGSRLTVL.

The gene calls are TRBV7-2 and TRBJ2-1; the D is unclear. Germline V gene data show CDR1 as SGHTA and CDR2 as FQGNSA. The CDR3 has 13 residues. Trimming left V 2 bases short and J 6 bases short, with 8 bases between. This chain's CDR3 is CASSLFAGNEQFF. Here the CDR3 DNA reads TGTGCCAGCAGCTTATTTGCTGGCAATGAGCAGTTCTTC.

In its sample, this clonotype ranks as medium-sized. The V gene is TRBV6-1, the J gene TRBJ2-5, with TRBD2 as a possible D gene (5 bases). V lost 7 bases and J 4 bases, leaving 7 bases between the germline ends. The germline V gene has CDR1 MNHNS and CDR2 SASEGT. The CDR3 is made up of 11 amino acids. The CDR3 sequence: CASTGRETQYF. The CDR3 DNA follows: TGTGCCAGCACGGGAAGAGAGACCCAGTACTTC.

V and J are TRBV27 and TRBJ2-3; 7 nucleotides line up with TRBD1. The CDR3 length is 14 residues. CDR1 and CDR2 from the germline V gene are MNHEY and SMNVEV (reference sequence). V lost 3 bases to trimming and J lost 3 bases; unmatched junction nucleotides: 3. Written as DNA, the CDR3 is TGTGCCAGCAGTTTTGAGGGGGCTACAGATACGCAGTATTTT. It translates to CASSFEGATDTQYF.

In DNA form, the CDR3 reads TGTGCCAGCCGCTCGGGAACAGGGGCATTACGAGGCTATGGCTACACCTTC. The encoded protein is CASRSGTGALRGYGYTF. This chain uses TRBV7-9 with TRBJ1-2, with 7 positions matching TRBD1. Trimming at V came to 8 bases and at J to 4 bases, leaving 19 bases not matched to a gene. This CDR3 contains 17 residues. The germline V gene encodes CDR1 SEHNR and CDR2 FQNEAQ (reference sequence).

This clonotype is categorized as medium-sized. The rearrangement uses TRBV6-1 and TRBJ2-5; D gene unclear. The CDR3 is made up of 14 amino acids. Germline V gives CDR1 MNHNS, CDR2 SASEGT. V dropped 6 bases and J dropped 0 bases, with 11 bases sitting between them. The CDR3: CASRSVRNQETQYF. Here the CDR3 DNA reads TGTGCCAGCAGAAGTGTGCGGAACCAAGAGACCCAGTACTTC.

In its sample, this clonotype was seen once. CDR3 coding DNA: TGTGCCAGCGCCGATAGCGGGGGTTCCTACGAGCAGTACTTC. It yields the protein CASADSGGSYEQYF. The chain uses TRBV12-3 or TRBV12-4 and TRBJ2-7; 9 bases agree with TRBD2. CDR3 length: 14 amino acids. With 8 bases clipped from V and 1 base from J, the junction kept 6 bases outside the gene matches.

This clonotype turned up a few times. This chain joins TRBV28 and TRBJ2-2, with D possibly matching TRBD2 (5 bases). Trimming stripped 5 bases from V and 13 bases from J, with 11 bases between. The CDR3 totals 11 residues. Germline V gene lookup returns CDR1 MDHEN and CDR2 SYDVKM. The CDR3 protein is CASSDYKGLFF. CDR3 coding DNA: TGTGCCAGCAGTGACTACAAAGGGCTGTTTTTT.

This chain connects TRBV5-1 to TRBJ2-6; D is uncertain. This CDR3 is built from 15 residues. Germline lookup yields CDR1 SGHRS and CDR2 YFSETQ. Trimming removed 0 bases from V and 5 bases from J, with 9 bases in between. In DNA, the CDR3 is TGCGCCAGCAGCTTGGACCCGCAGTGGGCCAACGTCCTGACTTTC. As protein: CASSLDPQWANVLTF.

The chain is built from TRBV6-1 and TRBJ1-1; D call uncertain. V shed 9 bases and J shed 1 base, with 12 bases lying between them. The CDR3 consists of 13 residues. Germline V gene data show CDR1 as MNHNS and CDR2 as SASEGT. This chain's CDR3 is CARPPTGNTEAFF. The CDR3, as DNA: TGTGCCAGGCCACCGACTGGGAACACTGAAGCTTTCTTT.

By sample fraction, this clonotype is medium-sized (0.01 to 0.1%). V and J are TRBV7-2 and TRBJ2-5; D is ambiguous. Looked up from germline, CDR1 is SGHTA and CDR2 is FQGNSA. The CDR3 is 14 residues long. V was shortened by 4 bases and J by 4 bases, with 13 bases between the two germline ends. This CDR3 reads CASSSGGGRETQYF. CDR3 bases: TGTGCCAGCAGCTCCGGCGGCGGCAGAGAGACCCAGTACTTC.

The rearrangement links TRBV7-9 to TRBJ2-5; 7 positions match TRBD2. This CDR3 region has 14 residues. V lost 3 bases, J lost 3 bases, and 4 bases stayed unmatched. Per the germline V gene, CDR1 is SEHNR and CDR2 is FQNEAQ (reference sequence). The CDR3 DNA reads as TGTGCCAGCAGCTTTCCGGGGGGAAAAGAGACCCAGTACTTC. As protein: CASSFPGGKETQYF.

In its sample, this clonotype is medium-sized. This rearrangement joins TRBV7-6 to TRBJ2-5; D ambiguous. Trimming left V 5 bases short and J 4 bases short, with 14 bases between. The CDR3 extends over 14 amino acids. Germline V gene data show CDR1 as SGHVS and CDR2 as FNYEAQ. CDR3 nucleotide sequence: TGTGCCAGCAGCCCTAGTGTCTGGCGAGAGACCCAGTACTTC. It encodes CASSPSVWRETQYF.

By sample fraction, this clonotype is medium-sized. This chain's CDR3 is CASYWSSSYEQYF. The CDR3 nucleotides are TGTGCCAGCTATTGGAGCAGTTCCTACGAGCAGTACTTC. This chain links TRBV27 with TRBJ2-7, with D uncertain. V was pared by 8 bases and J by 1 base, with 12 bases between. The CDR3 loop spans 13 amino acids. CDR1 and CDR2 (germline): MNHEY, SMNVEV (reference sequence).

The gene calls are TRBV2 and TRBJ2-5, with D possibly TRBD2 on 7 matching bases. Germline V CDR1 and CDR2: SNHLY, FYNNEI. Trimming cost V 6 bases and J 4 bases, with 15 bases left between them. The CDR3 has 14 amino acids. CDR3 DNA: TGTGCCAGCAGACTGGGGGGGCGCTTAGAGACCCAGTACTTC. Its protein product is CASRLGGRLETQYF.

This clonotype came up a few times. The chain combines TRBV15 with TRBJ1-1; the D is unclear. V gave up 4 bases and J gave up 0 bases, with 9 bases separating them. The CDR3 contains 14 residues. The germline V gene has CDR1 LNHNV and CDR2 YYDKDF (reference sequence). The CDR3 nucleotides are TGTGCCACCAGCATAGGCGATATGAACACTGAAGCTTTCTTT. This gives the protein CATSIGDMNTEAFF.

The V gene is TRBV7-9, the J gene TRBJ2-1; D is perhaps TRBD1 (5 bases). Germline V gene sequence: CDR1 SEHNR, CDR2 FQNEAQ (reference sequence). The ends were cut back, 6 bases at V and 0 bases at J, with 12 bases in the middle. This CDR3 region has 15 residues. Here the CDR3 reads CASSPGRSSYNEQFF. In DNA form, the CDR3 reads TGTGCCAGCAGTCCAGGGCGTAGCTCCTACAATGAGCAGTTCTTC.